The 3 T cell receptor beta chains presented below share a single source sample, sequenced in a study of cytomegalovirus exposure and HLA in healthy donors. PCR used 60 Vbeta primers and 13 Jbeta primers. Sequencing used immunoSEQ multiplex PCR; TCRdb keeps in-frame clones, though not all of them. The sample includes roughly 200,000 clones, approximately 85% of them seen just once. The sequencing input was PBMCs. The receptors were sampled from a woman aged 45-65 years in good health and CMV-seronegative.

J is TRBJ2-1 and V is TRBV7-9; tentatively, D is TRBD2 (6 bases). Germline V lookup: CDR1 SEHNR, CDR2 FQNEAQ (reference sequence). V shed 5 bases and J shed 9 bases, with 8 bases lying between them. This CDR3 is 11 amino acids long. The CDR3 nucleotides read TGTGCCAGCAGCGGTAGCGGTGAGCAGTTCTTC. This translates into CASSGSGEQFF. Looking up the rest from reference TRBV7-9 and TRBJ2-1 gives the full variable domain: DTGVSQNPRHKITKRGQNVTFRCDPISEHNRLYWYRQTLGQGPEFLTYFQNEAQLEKSRLLSDRFSAERPKGSFSTLEIQRTEQGDSAMYLCASSGSGEQFFGPGTRLTVL.

This sequence joins TRBV18 and TRBJ1-1; the match to TRBD1 covers 9 bases. Germline V gene sequence: CDR1 KGHSH, CDR2 LQKENI. V was clipped by 5 bases and J by 1 base; unmatched bases: 5. CDR3 length: 15 amino acids. The DNA for the CDR3 is TGTGCCAGCTCAAGGACAGGGGAGAGGAACACTGAAGCTTTCTTT. Residues: CASSRTGERNTEAFF.

The chain has TRBV19 and TRBJ2-3; possible D gene TRBD2, 5 bases. This CDR3 spans 17 amino acids. Trimming left V 6 bases short and J 0 bases short, with 19 bases between. CDR1 is LNHDA and CDR2 is SQIVND in the germline V gene (reference sequence). The CDR3 region is CASRTPHSALSTDTQYF. The CDR3 bases are TGTGCCAGTAGGACTCCTCATAGCGCCCTTAGCACAGATACGCAGTATTTT.